This T cell receptor beta chain was captured in a study of blood T cell repertoires in COVID-19. Study context: The analysed material was cDNA or gDNA that came from T cells, B-cell-depleted T cells, or PBMCs.

The germline V and J ends were trimmed by 2 bases and 8 bases, with 12 bases remaining between them. The CDR3 length is 13 residues. In germline, CDR1 is MNHNY, CDR2 SVGAGI (reference sequence). TCRdb keeps only in-frame clones here, not all; method: immunoSEQ multiplex PCR. The data hold nearly 200,000 clones, with about four fifths observed a single time. Material: PBMCs or T cells enriched from blood (not recorded which). The chain carries TRBV6-6 and TRBJ1-2; weak D call: TRBD1 (5 bases). The receptor was isolated from a man in his forties who had recovered from COVID-19. Written as DNA, the CDR3 is TGTGCCAGCAGTTACGGGGGGGAACGCGGCTACACCTTC. It specifies CASSYGGERGYTF.